A selection of T cell receptor beta chains follows, all from one sample in a study of shared clonotypes between healthy human individuals. Profiled with immunoSEQ multiplex PCR; TCRdb holds only in-frame clones, not every one. The data show approximately 650,000 clones, with about 95% seen just once and less than 0.13% held by the top ten. The sequenced sample was naive CD8+ T cells sorted from blood. The receptor source for this set is a woman aged 25 to 39 in good health. Each CDR3 is given with its conserved first and last residue. Fields, in order: D gene, clone size, J gene, V gene, CDR3 length, CDR3 protein, CDR3 DNA. A D gene is named only where the DNA matches it firmly. Where a row states a size, it is once, few, many or the class of an expanded clone; other rows omit it.

>.|.|TRBJ2-7|TRBV4-1|18
CASSYGLSSHGGGYEQYF
TGCGCCAGCAGCTACGGACTCTCCTCTCATGGAGGGGGCTACGAGCAGTACTTC
>TRBD2|.|TRBJ2-2|TRBV18|16
CASSPVLAGRTGELFF
TGTGCCAGCTCACCGGTACTAGCGGGACGGACCGGGGAGCTGTTTTTT
>.|.|TRBJ2-2|TRBV27|15
CASSMPGENTGELFF
TGTGCCAGCAGCATGCCGGGGGAGAACACCGGGGAGCTGTTTTTT
>.|once|TRBJ2-6|TRBV28|18
CASSLPGGPTGGANVLTF
TGTGCCAGCAGTTTACCCGGGGGGCCCACCGGTGGGGCCAACGTCCTGACTTTC
>.|.|TRBJ2-3|TRBV14|13
CASSQDGSDTQYF
TGTGCCAGCAGCCAAGATGGGTCAGATACGCAGTATTTT
>.|.|TRBJ2-7|TRBV9|14
CASSTQGKDYEQYF
TGTGCCAGCAGCACTCAGGGGAAGGACTACGAGCAGTACTTC
>.|.|TRBJ1-5|TRBV5-6|14
CASSLGQTLDPQHF
TGTGCCAGCAGCTTGGGACAGACATTGGATCCCCAGCATTTT
>TRBD2|.|TRBJ2-1|TRBV7-3|16
CASSPSLAGLYNEQFF
TGTGCCAGCAGCCCTTCGCTAGCGGGTCTCTACAATGAGCAGTTCTTC
>.|.|TRBJ2-5|TRBV25-1|17
CASSEPNWEGTEETQYF
TGTGCCAGCAGTGAACCAAATTGGGAAGGGACGGAAGAGACCCAGTACTTC
>.|.|TRBJ2-5|TRBV10-1|14
CASSESQGQETQYF
TGCGCCAGCAGTGAGAGTCAGGGCCAAGAGACCCAGTACTTC
>.|once|TRBJ2-7|TRBV5-5|16
CASGLGGRVSSYEQYF
TGTGCCAGCGGGTTAGGGGGTCGGGTAAGCTCCTACGAGCAGTACTTC
>.|.|TRBJ2-1|TRBV28|15
CASRSRDFYYNEQFF
TGTGCCAGCAGAAGCCGGGACTTCTACTACAATGAGCAGTTCTTC
>TRBD1|.|TRBJ2-1|TRBV7-2|14
CASSSGTEYNEQFF
TGTGCCAGCAGTTCCGGGACAGAATACAATGAGCAGTTCTTC
>.|.|TRBJ1-1|TRBV28|15
CASTELTASLTEAFF
TGTGCCAGCACCGAGTTGACCGCGAGTCTCACTGAAGCTTTCTTT
>TRBD1|.|TRBJ2-7|TRBV13|16
CASSLRSRGSSYEQYF
TGTGCCAGCAGCTTAAGGTCCAGGGGGAGCTCCTACGAGCAGTACTTC
>TRBD2|.|TRBJ2-3|TRBV4-1|17
CASSQGITSVSTDTQYF
TGCGCCAGCAGCCAAGGAATAACTAGCGTTAGCACAGATACGCAGTATTTT
>TRBD1|.|TRBJ2-2|TRBV5-4|16
CASSLVYRGGTGELFF
TGTGCCAGCAGCTTGGTTTACAGGGGTGGCACCGGGGAGCTGTTTTTT
>TRBD1|.|TRBJ2-3|TRBV28|16
CASSTSGQGDADTQYF
TGTGCCAGCAGTACCTCGGGACAGGGTGACGCAGATACGCAGTATTTT
>.|.|TRBJ2-5|TRBV9|14
CASSDPSGQETQYF
TGTGCCAGCAGCGACCCATCAGGCCAAGAGACCCAGTACTTC
>.|.|TRBJ2-2|TRBV27|12
CAGTGVTGELFF
TGTGCCGGTACGGGGGTCACCGGGGAGCTGTTTTTT
>TRBD2|.|TRBJ2-5|TRBV28|16
CASSFHSGRAGETQYF
TGTGCCAGCAGTTTCCATAGCGGGAGGGCCGGTGAGACCCAGTACTTC
>TRBD1|.|TRBJ2-3|TRBV28|15
CASSPRQGLTDTQYF
TGTGCCAGCAGTCCCAGACAGGGTTTAACAGATACGCAGTATTTT
>.|.|TRBJ2-7|TRBV13|13
CASTGAPGVEQYF
TGTGCCAGCACGGGGGCGCCCGGTGTCGAGCAGTACTTC
>.|.|TRBJ1-1|TRBV5-6|14
CASSPEVGITEAFF
TGTGCCAGCAGCCCCGAGGTGGGGATCACTGAAGCTTTCTTT
>.|once|TRBJ2-1|TRBV27|16
CASSLSMLRDYNEQFF
TGTGCCAGCAGTTTATCAATGCTTAGGGATTACAATGAGCAGTTCTTC
>.|once|TRBJ2-7|TRBV7-9|14
CASSLAAGRYEQYF
TGTGCCAGCAGCCTGGCGGCAGGGAGATACGAGCAGTACTTC
>.|.|TRBJ2-7|TRBV6-5|13
CASRAGQTYEQYF
TGTGCCAGCAGAGCTGGACAGACCTACGAGCAGTACTTC
>TRBD1|.|TRBJ2-7|TRBV28|15
CASSLEQGTTYEQYF
TGTGCCAGCAGTTTGGAACAGGGGACCACCTACGAGCAGTACTTC
>.|.|TRBJ2-5|TRBV5-1|15
CASSLAGLIQETQYF
TGCGCCAGCAGCTTGGCCGGGCTAATCCAAGAGACCCAGTACTTC
>TRBD2|.|TRBJ2-3|TRBV5-1|15
CASSLRREGPVTQYF
TGCGCCAGCAGCTTGAGGCGGGAGGGCCCAGTTACGCAGTATTTT
>.|.|TRBJ2-2|TRBV13|15
CASSFGTKGTGELFF
TGTGCCAGCAGCTTTGGGACAAAGGGTACCGGGGAGCTGTTTTTT
>.|.|TRBJ2-7|TRBV6-5|14
CASSAGLNSYEQYF
TGTGCCAGCAGTGCGGGACTGAACTCCTACGAGCAGTACTTC
>TRBD2|.|TRBJ2-7|TRBV19|15
CASRYGAGGFYEQYF
TGTGCCAGTAGGTACGGAGCGGGAGGCTTCTACGAGCAGTACTTC
>TRBD2|.|TRBJ2-7|TRBV5-1|15
CASSQTGTSVYEQYF
TGCGCCAGCAGCCAAACCGGGACTAGCGTGTACGAGCAGTACTTC
>.|.|TRBJ2-3|TRBV30|13
CAWSPLSPDTQYF
TGTGCCTGGAGCCCTCTAAGCCCCGATACGCAGTATTTT
>.|.|TRBJ2-7|TRBV28|14
CASSDHPHSYEQYF
TGTGCCAGCAGCGACCACCCCCACTCCTACGAGCAGTACTTC
>TRBD1|once|TRBJ2-1|TRBV28|15
CASNWGQGVYDEQFF
TGTGCCAGCAACTGGGGCCAGGGGGTTTATGATGAGCAGTTCTTC
>TRBD1|.|TRBJ1-2|TRBV27|13
CASSLGQAYGYTF
TGTGCCAGCAGTTTGGGACAGGCCTATGGCTACACCTTC
>TRBD1|.|TRBJ1-2|TRBV9|16
CASSPRAGGANYGYTF
TGTGCCAGCAGCCCCCGGGCAGGGGGAGCTAACTATGGCTACACCTTC
>.|.|TRBJ2-1|TRBV7-9|13
CASSSPHYNEQFF
TGTGCCAGCAGCTCCCCTCATTACAATGAGCAGTTCTTC
>.|.|TRBJ2-2|TRBV7-2|19
CASSLERVRPNANTGELFF
TGTGCCAGCAGCTTAGAGAGAGTCAGGCCAAACGCGAACACCGGGGAGCTGTTTTTT
>TRBD2|.|TRBJ2-1|TRBV7-3|17
CASSLTSGTSGYNEQFF
TGTGCCAGCAGCTTAACGTCCGGGACTAGCGGTTACAATGAGCAGTTCTTC